Presented here are 18 T cell receptor beta chains from one specimen sequenced in a study of T cells after yellow fever vaccination. TCRdb passed the 5' RACE reads through MiXCR, listing each CDR3 protein once. This table has approximately 120,000 distinct CDR3 sequences, under 8% appearing once. The sequences come from CD4+ T cells sorted from PBMCs, collected roughly 10 days after the first yellow fever vaccination. These receptors came from a man aged 18 to 29 who received the YFV17D yellow fever vaccine.

This clonotype was counted many times. This chain connects TRBV2 to TRBJ1-4, with D possibly being TRBD1 (5 bases). This CDR3 comprises 13 residues. V was shortened by 8 bases and J by 2 bases, with 9 bases between the two germline ends. The germline gives CDR1 SNHLY, CDR2 FYNNEI. As DNA, the CDR3 is TGTGCCAGCGGGGGTTGGACTAATGAAAAACTGTTTTTT. Its translation is CASGGWTNEKLFF.

This clonotype has just a few counts. The CDR3 bases are TGTGCCAGCAACCAGGGACTCAGCACAGATACGCAGTATTTT. It encodes CASNQGLSTDTQYF. This chain uses TRBV12-3 or TRBV12-4 with TRBJ2-3; D may be TRBD2 (6 bases). Trimming left V 7 bases short and J 0 bases short, with 11 bases between. The CDR3 spans 14 residues.

This chain links TRBV7-2 with TRBJ2-7, with 10 bases identical to TRBD2. The CDR3 spans 15 residues. The V segment lost 6 bases and the J segment 3 bases; nucleotides outside the gene matches: 8. Germline CDR1 SGHTA, CDR2 FQGNSA. In nucleotides, the CDR3 is TGTGCCAGCAGACCAAGACTAGCGGGTGACTACGAGCAGTACTTC. This gives the protein CASRPRLAGDYEQYF.

Many counts were recorded for this clonotype. The chain links TRBV24-1 to TRBJ2-2, with D possibly being TRBD1 (5 bases). CDR3 length equals 13 residues. V was clipped by 9 bases and J by 2 bases, with 9 bases between them. The germline gives CDR1 KGHDR, CDR2 SFDVKD. CDR3 region: CATGADNTGELFF. CDR3 nucleotide sequence: TGTGCCACCGGGGCTGATAACACCGGGGAGCTGTTTTTT.

This clonotype was recorded many times. The chain has TRBV12-3 or TRBV12-4 and TRBJ2-7; 8 nucleotides line up with TRBD1. V was pared by 5 bases and J by 7 bases, with 10 bases of the junction left unmatched. The CDR3 runs 14 residues. CDR3 in DNA: TGTGCCAGCAGTAAGACGCAGGGGGCTGATGAGCAGTACTTC. Translation gives CASSKTQGADEQYF.

The chain has TRBV15 and TRBJ2-4; 7 bases fit TRBD1. V was pared by 3 bases and J by 8 bases, with 4 bases of the junction left unmatched. The CDR3 extends over 13 amino acids. The germline gives CDR1 LNHNV, CDR2 YYDKDF (reference sequence). CDR3 amino acids: CATSRDRSDIQYF. DNA for the CDR3: TGTGCCACCAGCAGGGACAGGTCTGACATTCAGTACTTC.

This clonotype was observed at least ten times. The chain employs TRBV5-4 and TRBJ1-5; D gene unclear. V was cut by 3 bases and J by 1 base, with 14 bases left in between. CDR3 length equals 16 residues. CDR1 SGHNT and CDR2 YYREEE come from the germline V gene (reference sequence). For the CDR3, the DNA is TGTGCCAGCAGCTCGGACGGTCAATTCAGCAATCAGCCCCAGCATTTT. Translated, it gives CASSSDGQFSNQPQHF.

This clonotype has a count of ten or more. The J gene is TRBJ1-3, the V gene TRBV5-1, with 7 bases that match TRBD1. Germline V lookup: CDR1 SGHRS, CDR2 YFSETQ. The CDR3 loop spans 17 amino acids. The junction had 8 bases not matched to a gene; V was cut back by 2 bases and J by 0 bases. The CDR3 bases are TGCGCCAGCAGCTTAATACCGGGACAGAGCTCTGGAAACACCATATATTTT. This codes for CASSLIPGQSSGNTIYF.

This clonotype occurred many times. The rearrangement uses TRBV4-2 and TRBJ1-1; 7 nucleotides align to TRBD1. Germline V gene lookup returns CDR1 LGHNA and CDR2 YNFKEQ. The CDR3 sequence is 16 residues long. With V trimmed by 4 bases and J by 4 bases, 12 bases remained unmatched. Written as DNA, the CDR3 is TGTGCCAGCAGCCCCCCCGGCAGGGGGGGAGCCACTGAAGCTTTCTTT. It is translated as CASSPPGRGGATEAFF.

This clonotype was counted at least ten times. The genes are TRBV15 and TRBJ2-1; D gene uncertain. Germline values: CDR1 LNHNV, CDR2 YYDKDF (reference sequence). This CDR3 comprises 16 residues. V dropped 0 bases and J dropped 5 bases, with 14 bases sitting between them. In nucleotides, the CDR3 is TGTGCCACCAGCAGAGATTTAGGCAGGCGGAACAATGAGCAGTTCTTC. Translated, it gives CATSRDLGRRNNEQFF.

This clonotype was detected ten times or more. V and J are TRBV12-3 or TRBV12-4 and TRBJ1-2; D call uncertain. CDR3 length: 11 amino acids. V shed 2 bases and J shed 8 bases, with 6 bases lying between them. The CDR3 DNA is TGTGCCAGCAGTTTATATGAAGGCTACACCTTC. It translates to CASSLYEGYTF.

This clonotype occurred many times. The V gene is TRBV7-9, the J gene TRBJ2-3; no clear D gene. CDR3 size: 16 residues. CDR1 and CDR2 from the germline V gene are SEHNR and FQNEAQ (reference sequence). Trimming left V 0 bases short and J 3 bases short, with 13 bases between. The CDR3 is CASSLAMLRATDTQYF. CDR3 sequence (DNA): TGTGCCAGCAGCTTAGCGATGTTGAGAGCAACAGATACGCAGTATTTT.

The sample holds many counts of this clonotype. The chain joins TRBV7-3 to TRBJ2-3; D perhaps matches TRBD2 (5 bases). CDR1 is SGHTA, CDR2 FQGTGA, per germline. The CDR3 length is 14 residues. Trimming removed 3 bases from V and 2 bases from J, with 9 bases in between. The CDR3 sequence: CASSFSGYTDTQYF. The DNA of the CDR3 is TGTGCCAGCAGCTTTTCGGGGTACACAGATACGCAGTATTTT. The complete variable domain, with remaining parts taken from reference TRBV7-3 and TRBJ2-3, reads GAGVSQTPSNKVTEKGKYVELRCDPISGHTALYWYRQSLGQGPEFLIYFQGTGAADDSGLPNDRFFAVRPEGSVSTLKIQRTERGDSAVYLCASSFSGYTDTQYFGPGTRLTVL.

In this sample, this clonotype turned up a few times. The V and J genes are TRBV6-1 and TRBJ2-2; D not certain. With 6 bases removed from V and 3 bases from J, the gap between germline ends came to 11 bases. The CDR3 is 14 residues long. Germline V gene sequence: CDR1 MNHNS, CDR2 SASEGT. This chain's CDR3 is CASSRTVYTGELFF. CDR3 sequence (DNA): TGTGCCAGCAGCCGGACGGTCTACACCGGGGAGCTGTTTTTT.

This clonotype was counted at least ten times. This chain links TRBV18 with TRBJ2-1; 8 nucleotides match TRBD1. Trimming removed 5 bases from V and 7 bases from J; junction bases left unmatched: 7. Germline V gene lookup returns CDR1 KGHSH and CDR2 LQKENI. This CDR3 region has 14 residues. The CDR3 nucleotides are TGTGCCAGCTCATCAAGACAGGGGATTAATGAGCAGTTCTTC. The encoded protein is CASSSRQGINEQFF.

The chain joins TRBV7-2 to TRBJ2-7; 7 bases map to TRBD2. The CDR3 consists of 15 residues. Trimming at V came to 5 bases and at J to 4 bases, leaving 11 bases not matched to a gene. Germline CDR1 SGHTA, CDR2 FQGNSA. CDR3 loop: CASSGGEGALYEQYF. The CDR3 DNA follows: TGTGCCAGCAGCGGGGGGGAAGGGGCCTTATACGAGCAGTACTTC.

In this sample, this clonotype turned up many times. The V call is TRBV4-1, the J call TRBJ2-7; D is ambiguous. The CDR3 has 15 amino acids. The germline V and J ends were trimmed by 0 bases and 1 base, with 10 bases remaining between them. Germline CDR1 and CDR2: MGHRA and YSYEKL. CDR3 region: CASSQEGQYSYEQYF. Written as DNA, the CDR3 is TGCGCCAGCAGCCAAGAAGGCCAGTATTCCTACGAGCAGTACTTC.

This clonotype was picked up many times. The chain has TRBV12-3 or TRBV12-4 and TRBJ2-3; 8 bases map to TRBD2. V trimming: 4 bases; J trimming: 1 base; junction bases outside the gene matches: 7. This CDR3 is 16 amino acids long. CDR3 region: CASSSLGAGGTDTQYF. The CDR3 region has the DNA TGTGCCAGCAGTTCCCTCGGAGCGGGGGGCACAGATACGCAGTATTTT.